What follows are 19 T cell receptor beta chains derived from one specimen sequenced in a study of T-cell memory formation after mild COVID-19. TCRdb recomputed calls from the 5' RACE reads with MiXCR, one row per CDR3 protein. Of about 250,000 distinct CDR3 sequences detected, over 15% appear once; the ten largest clones hold around 2%. The specimen sequenced was PBMCs or a T cell subset sorted from them (not recorded which). The receptor source for this set is an adult woman who had mild COVID-19 (a few samples of this study predate the infection). Cell type and time point are not known.

This clonotype appeared many times. The chain is built from TRBV4-3 and TRBJ2-5, with D unresolved. The ends were cut back, 0 bases at V and 7 bases at J, with 12 bases in the middle. The germline V gene encodes CDR1 LGHNA and CDR2 YSLEER. The CDR3 totals 14 residues. CDR3 loop: CASSQEGQAGTQYF. DNA for the CDR3: TGCGCCAGCAGCCAAGAAGGTCAAGCTGGGACCCAGTACTTC.

This clonotype occurred many times. V gene TRBV6-5 combines with J gene TRBJ2-4, with TRBD2 identical over 7 bases. J lost 3 bases, V lost 2 bases, and 7 bases had no gene match. The germline CDR1 and CDR2 sequences are MNHEY and SVGAGI. This CDR3 has 16 amino acids. The DNA of the CDR3 is TGTGCCAGCAGTTACGGGAGGGATGGGGGCAAAAACATTCAGTACTTC. Amino acids: CASSYGRDGGKNIQYF.

The chain employs TRBV5-5 and TRBJ1-1; D gene ambiguous. CDR3 size: 16 residues. Germline loops: CDR1 SGHKS, CDR2 YYEKEE (reference sequence). V was clipped by 0 bases and J by 8 bases, with 20 bases between them. The CDR3 DNA reads TGTGCCAGCAGCTTGGAAGCGGGGATAACCGGCAAAGAAGCTTTCTTT. It encodes CASSLEAGITGKEAFF.

There are many counts of this clonotype. The rearrangement links TRBV15 to TRBJ1-1, with D hard to call. Germline CDR1 and CDR2: LNHNV and YYDKDF (reference sequence). The CDR3 consists of 13 residues. Trimming removed 7 bases from V and 1 base from J, with 10 bases in between. Here the CDR3 reads CATTRPTNTEAFF. CDR3 nucleotide sequence: TGTGCCACCACGAGACCGACGAACACTGAAGCTTTCTTT.

V usage is TRBV18 and J usage is TRBJ2-2, with TRBD1 as a possible D gene (6 bases). This CDR3 has 13 residues. CDR1 is KGHSH and CDR2 is LQKENI in the germline V gene. V lost 2 bases and J lost 8, with 9 bases in between. CDR3 nucleotides: TGTGCCAGCTCACCAGCCGGGACAGGGGAGCTGTTTTTT. Amino acid sequence: CASSPAGTGELFF.

This clonotype occurred many times. The gene calls are TRBV5-6 and TRBJ1-1; D ambiguous. The CDR3 runs to 15 residues. CDR1 is SGHDT, CDR2 YYEEEE, per germline. V dropped 0 bases and J dropped 5 bases, with 14 bases sitting between them. CDR3 DNA: TGTGCCAGCAGCTTGGGTATCCGGAGAAGAACTGAAGCTTTCTTT. It codes for CASSLGIRRRTEAFF.

There are a few counts of this clonotype. V usage is TRBV12-3 or TRBV12-4 and J usage is TRBJ2-1; D uncertain. V was clipped by 5 bases and J by 11 bases, with 13 bases between them. CDR3 length equals 12 residues. For the CDR3, the DNA is TGTGCCAGCAGTCCCCCTACGACAAAGCAGTTCTTC. Its protein product is CASSPPTTKQFF.

The chain links TRBV4-3 to TRBJ2-2; TRBD1 matches at 9 bases. The CDR3 runs 16 residues. Germline V lookup: CDR1 LGHNA, CDR2 YSLEER. V was clipped by 1 base and J by 7 bases; unmatched bases: 7. This CDR3 is CASSQVPGQGIGELFF. The CDR3 nucleotides are TGCGCCAGCAGCCAAGTACCGGGACAGGGCATCGGGGAGCTGTTTTTT.

V gene TRBV27 combines with J gene TRBJ2-2, with 9 positions matching TRBD1. The ends lost 8 bases at V and 6 bases at J; junction bases unmatched: 7. CDR1 MNHEY and CDR2 SMNVEV come from the germline V gene (reference sequence). The CDR3 has 14 amino acids. DNA of the CDR3: TGTGCCAGCGGGGACAGGGCCGTTTCCGGGGAGCTGTTTTTT. As protein: CASGDRAVSGELFF.

For this clonotype: This may come from a read error, since a much larger clone is one base off. The chain couples TRBV5-1 to TRBJ2-5; TRBD1 aligns across 9 bases. The CDR3 runs to 17 residues. With 4 bases clipped from V and 0 bases from J, the junction kept 10 bases outside the gene matches. CDR1 and CDR2 (germline): SGHRS, YFSETQ. Here the CDR3 reads CASSLGQGGGYQETQYF. Written as DNA, the CDR3 is TGCGCCAGCAGCCTGGGACAGGGAGGAGGGTACCAAGAGACCCAGTACTTC.

The chain uses TRBV7-8 and TRBJ2-2; D ambiguous. Germline-derived CDR1 and CDR2 are SGHVS and FQNEAQ. This CDR3 contains 16 residues. V dropped 1 base and J dropped 4 bases, with 13 bases sitting between them. The CDR3 reads CASSLERRAITGELFF. The CDR3 bases are TGTGCCAGCAGCTTAGAAAGGCGAGCGATCACCGGGGAGCTGTTTTTT.

This clonotype has just a few counts. The CDR3 loop is CSAWGEVRTDTQYF. CDR3 nucleotide sequence: TGCAGTGCTTGGGGAGAGGTCCGCACAGATACGCAGTATTTT. The chain carries TRBV20-1 and TRBJ2-3, with D tentatively TRBD2 (5 bases). V was cut by 5 bases and J by 1 base, with 13 bases left in between. The CDR3 covers 14 residues. The germline gives CDR1 DFQATT, CDR2 SNEGSKA (reference sequence).

CDR3 bases: TGTGCCAGCGGCCCCCTAGCGGGAGCTTCGGATGAGCAGTTCTTC. This sequence encodes CASGPLAGASDEQFF. The rearrangement uses TRBV5-4 and TRBJ2-1; 10 bases fit TRBD2. CDR1 is SGHNT and CDR2 is YYREEE in the germline V gene (reference sequence). The CDR3 consists of 15 residues. V shed 7 bases and J 8 bases; nucleotides not matched to a gene: 12.

In its sample, this clonotype was seen many times. The CDR3 sequence: CASRQINYGYTF. CDR3 nucleotide sequence: TGTGCCAGCAGACAGATTAACTATGGCTACACCTTC. The rearrangement links TRBV11-2 to TRBJ1-2; D unresolved. CDR1 SGHAT and CDR2 FQNNGV come from the germline V gene. Trimming removed 6 bases from V and 1 base from J, with 6 bases in between. The CDR3 runs 12 residues.

This clonotype was counted at least ten times. The chain is built from TRBV7-2 and TRBJ1-5, with 7 bases that match TRBD1. Germline V gene data show CDR1 as SGHTA and CDR2 as FQGNSA. J was trimmed by 5 bases and V by 7 bases; bases with no gene match: 5. CDR3 length: 13 residues. Here the CDR3 DNA reads TGTGCCAGCACCTTGGGACAGTATCAGCCCCAGCATTTT. It is translated as CASTLGQYQPQHF.

This clonotype was detected a few times. The V and J genes are TRBV18 and TRBJ1-1; possible D gene TRBD1, 5 bases. The V and J ends lost 2 bases and 0 bases respectively, with 13 bases between them. CDR1 and CDR2 (germline): KGHSH, LQKENI. CDR3 length equals 16 residues. The CDR3 reads CASSPGPGGVNTEAFF. The CDR3 nucleotides read TGTGCCAGCTCACCAGGTCCGGGGGGAGTGAACACTGAAGCTTTCTTT. The variable domain in full, completed from reference TRBV18 and TRBJ1-1, reads NAGVMQNPRHLVRRRGQEARLRCSPMKGHSHVYWYRQLPEEGLKFMVYLQKENIIDESGMPKERFSAEFPKEGPSILRIQQVVRGDSAAYFCASSPGPGGVNTEAFFGQGTRLTVV.

The V gene is TRBV7-2, the J gene TRBJ2-3; D unresolved. Germline-derived CDR1 and CDR2 are SGHTA and FQGNSA. Trimming cost V 2 bases and J 3 bases, with 12 bases left between them. The CDR3 extends over 15 amino acids. In DNA form, the CDR3 reads TGTGCCAGCAGCTTACAGTTCGCGTCGACAGATACGCAGTATTTT. Amino acids: CASSLQFASTDTQYF.

This rearrangement joins TRBV30 to TRBJ2-3, with D tentatively TRBD2 (5 bases). Germline loops: CDR1 GTSNPN, CDR2 SVGIG (reference sequence). This CDR3 spans 14 amino acids. The V end was cut by 0 bases, the J end by 5 bases, with 12 bases between. The CDR3 region has the DNA TGTGCCTGGAGTGTGACTGCGGGTTTAGATACGCAGTATTTT. This codes for CAWSVTAGLDTQYF.

The V and J genes are TRBV2 and TRBJ1-5; the match to TRBD1 covers 9 bases. Germline CDR1 is SNHLY and CDR2 is FYNNEI. The V gene end was trimmed by 4 bases and the J gene end by 4 bases; junction bases not matched to a gene: 5. This CDR3 contains 15 residues. DNA for the CDR3: TGTGCCAGCAGTGCACAGGGGGCAAATAATCAGCCCCAGCATTTT. Encoded protein: CASSAQGANNQPQHF.